This entry lists 25 T cell receptor beta chains sequenced from one sample in a study of T cell repertoires in cytomegalovirus infection. TCRdb reprocessed the reads with MiXCR, giving one entry per CDR3 protein. This table has 310,000 or so distinct CDR3 sequences, 25% appearing once. Their recognized antigens are unknown. The sample in question was cultured PBMCs, obtained from culture after CMV antigen stimulation. The receptors shown here come from a human donor in good health (CMV status not recorded). Some clones in this sample may be carry-over from other donors' samples.

The genes are TRBV6-1 and TRBJ1-1; tentatively, D is TRBD1 (6 bases). This CDR3 is 12 amino acids long. V was pared by 8 bases and J by 8 bases, with 15 bases between. In germline, CDR1 is MNHNS, CDR2 SASEGT. CDR3: CASWGRGAEAFF. The CDR3 DNA follows: TGTGCCAGCTGGGGCAGGGGCGCCGAAGCTTTCTTT.

This clonotype was detected many times. This chain joins TRBV19 and TRBJ1-4, with TRBD1 matching 7 bases. The CDR3 extends over 15 amino acids. The germline V gene encodes CDR1 LNHDA and CDR2 SQIVND (reference sequence). V was clipped by 6 bases and J by 0 bases; unmatched bases: 4. CDR3 protein: CASSTGTATNEKLFF. For the CDR3, the DNA is TGTGCCAGTAGCACTGGGACAGCAACTAATGAAAAACTGTTTTTT.

This clonotype was observed at least ten times. The gene calls are TRBV7-9 and TRBJ1-4; D not resolved. This CDR3 is 12 amino acids long. Germline V gene sequence: CDR1 SEHNR, CDR2 FQNEAQ (reference sequence). The V and J ends lost 3 bases and 6 bases respectively, with 5 bases between them. The chain's CDR3 is CASSFGDEKLFF. The CDR3 DNA reads TGTGCCAGCAGCTTTGGGGATGAAAAACTGTTTTTT.

The gene calls are TRBV6-2 or TRBV6-3 and TRBJ1-1; possibly TRBD1 for D (5 bases). V shed 6 bases and J shed 0 bases, with 20 bases lying between them. The CDR3 loop spans 17 amino acids. CDR1 is MNHEY, CDR2 SVGEGT, per germline. The CDR3 nucleotides are TGTGCCAGCAGATGGTCCAGGGAGAAGGGCATGAACACTGAAGCTTTCTTT. Residues: CASRWSREKGMNTEAFF.

The CDR3 DNA follows: TGTGCCAGCAGCCGCTTCGCCAGTTTAGCGGGAGCATCCTACGAGCAGTACTTC. Protein product: CASSRFASLAGASYEQYF. This chain uses TRBV6-2 or TRBV6-3 with TRBJ2-7, with 9 bases aligning to TRBD2. After removal of 6 bases from V and 1 base from J, the junction contained 16 bases not matched to a gene. Germline CDR1 is MNHEY and CDR2 is SVGEGT. The CDR3 has 18 residues.

The chain has TRBV7-3 and TRBJ2-3; TRBD2 agrees at 11 bases. The CDR3 spans 18 residues. V shed 5 bases, J shed 6 bases, and the junction held 16 bases outside the gene matches. Germline V CDR1 and CDR2: SGHTA, FQGTGA. The CDR3 bases are TGTGCCAGCAGCCAAGGAGTTACTAGCGGGAGCTCGTGGGATACGCAGTATTTT. Translating it yields CASSQGVTSGSSWDTQYF.

The chain uses TRBV14 and TRBJ2-5, with D possibly being TRBD2 (6 bases). Germline V gives CDR1 SGHDN, CDR2 FVKESK. The CDR3 loop spans 15 amino acids. V lost 1 base and J lost 2, with 11 bases in between. CDR3 nucleotide sequence: TGTGCCAGCAGCCAAGGGAGGGCCCCGCAAGAGACCCAGTACTTC. It translates to CASSQGRAPQETQYF.

This CDR3 is CASRPSGRNTGELFF. CDR3 bases: TGTGCCAGCAGACCTAGCGGGAGGAATACCGGGGAGCTGTTTTTT. The rearrangement links TRBV12-3 or TRBV12-4 to TRBJ2-2, with 11 bases aligning to TRBD2. The length of the CDR3 is 15 residues. V shed 6 bases, J shed 5 bases, and the junction held 5 bases outside the gene matches.

In this sample, this clonotype turned up many times. The chain joins TRBV11-2 to TRBJ2-7, with D tentatively TRBD2 (6 bases). Germline CDR1 SGHAT, CDR2 FQNNGV. There are 14 residues in the CDR3. The V end was cut by 1 base, the J end by 6 bases, with 13 bases between. The CDR3 here is CASSLAPTSREQYF. Here the CDR3 DNA reads TGTGCCAGCAGCTTAGCCCCTACTAGCCGCGAGCAGTACTTC.

This clonotype appeared many times. The rearrangement uses TRBV7-8 and TRBJ2-7; TRBD1 or TRBD2 may be the D gene (6 bases each). CDR3 length: 16 residues. Trimming pared 5 bases from V and 2 bases from J, leaving 19 bases between. Germline-derived CDR1 and CDR2 are SGHVS and FQNEAQ. CDR3 coding DNA: TGTGCCAGCAGCCCTAACAGGGAGCGGGCTGCCTACGAGCAGTACGTC. Translated, it gives CASSPNRERAAYEQYV.

This clonotype was picked up a small number of times. This rearrangement joins TRBV5-4 to TRBJ2-2; D is possibly TRBD1 (5 bases). CDR1 is SGHNT and CDR2 is YYREEE in the germline V gene (reference sequence). With 3 bases removed from V and 7 bases from J, the gap between germline ends came to 16 bases. CDR3 length: 15 amino acids. This chain's CDR3 is CASSSDNVSLGELFF. The CDR3 DNA reads TGTGCCAGCAGCTCGGACAACGTCTCCCTCGGGGAGCTGTTTTTT.

The rearrangement uses TRBV5-1 and TRBJ2-3; D not certain. The ends were cut back, 4 bases at V and 3 bases at J, with 9 bases in the middle. Germline CDR1 is SGHRS and CDR2 is YFSETQ. The CDR3 loop spans 13 amino acids. CDR3 in amino acids: CASSPLETDTQYF. CDR3 nucleotides: TGCGCCAGCAGCCCGCTAGAAACAGATACGCAGTATTTT.

This clonotype was recorded at least ten times. The chain employs TRBV7-2 and TRBJ2-7; possibly TRBD1 for D (6 bases). In germline, CDR1 is SGHTA, CDR2 FQGNSA. This CDR3 contains 13 residues. Between the trimmed V and J ends, which lost 4 bases and 8 bases, there was a span of 15 bases. CDR3 bases: TGTGCCAGCAGCTGGCCTTCAGGGGTCCAGCAGTACTTC. It encodes CASSWPSGVQQYF. Using reference TRBV7-2 and TRBJ2-7 for the parts outside the CDR3, the full variable domain is GAGVSQSPSNKVTEKGKDVELRCDPISGHTALYWYRQSLGQGLEFLIYFQGNSAPDKSGLPSDRFSAERTGGSVSTLTIQRTQQEDSAVYLCASSWPSGVQQYFGPGTRLTVT.

This clonotype was seen a few times. The chain employs TRBV4-1 and TRBJ2-7; D may be TRBD1 or TRBD2 (5 bases each). CDR1 is MGHRA and CDR2 is YSYEKL in the germline V gene. This CDR3 spans 15 amino acids. The CDR3 DNA sequence: TGCGCCAGCAGCCAAGAGTCCCAACTATCGGGGCCCCTAACGGTC. Translated: CASSQESQLSGPLTV.

This clonotype was picked up a small number of times. The chain joins TRBV10-3 to TRBJ2-3, with 15 bases aligning to TRBD2. V shed 5 bases and J 1 base; nucleotides not matched to a gene: 7. There are 18 residues in the CDR3. The germline V gene has CDR1 ENHRY and CDR2 SYGVKD. For the CDR3, the DNA is TGTGCCATCAGTACCGGGACTAGCGGGAGGTTCGGCACAGATACGCAGTATTTT. Its protein is CAISTGTSGRFGTDTQYF.

This clonotype was seen at least ten times. J is TRBJ2-1 and V is TRBV6-7; TRBD2 matches 12 bases. TRBV6-7 is identified as an open reading frame with a role that is uncertain. With 5 bases clipped from V and 5 bases from J, the junction kept 22 bases outside the gene matches. The CDR3 runs to 21 residues. CDR3 loop: CASSNLKPSHLAGGPHNEQFF. The CDR3 nucleotides are TGTGCCAGCAGTAACCTTAAACCCTCGCATCTAGCGGGAGGGCCCCACAATGAGCAGTTCTTC.

This clonotype was counted a few times. This chain's CDR3 is CASSFAGTGELFF. DNA for the CDR3: TGTGCCAGCAGTTTCGCGGGCACCGGGGAGCTGTTTTTT. The chain combines TRBV27 with TRBJ2-2, with D possibly matching TRBD2 (5 bases). Germline V CDR1 and CDR2: MNHEY, SMNVEV (reference sequence). The CDR3 extends over 13 amino acids. V was pared by 3 bases and J by 4 bases, with 6 bases between.

This chain joins TRBV6-2 or TRBV6-3 and TRBJ2-7; 8 bases fit TRBD2. This CDR3 region has 13 residues. V dropped 7 bases and J dropped 4; count of bases not matched to a gene: 6. CDR1 MNHEY and CDR2 SVGEGT come from the germline V gene. This CDR3 is CASKTLAGYEQYV. CDR3 sequence (DNA): TGTGCCAGCAAAACATTAGCGGGGTACGAGCAGTACGTC.

The J gene is TRBJ2-5, the V gene TRBV5-5, with D perhaps assigned TRBD1 or TRBD2 (5 bases each). Germline CDR1 and CDR2: SGHKS and YYEKEE (reference sequence). V lost 4 bases to trimming and J lost 5 bases, with 18 bases between them. This CDR3 contains 15 residues. The CDR3 DNA is TGTGCCAGCAGCACGGGGCTTGCGACAGCGGAGACCCAGTACTTC. Translating gives CASSTGLATAETQYF. Complete variable domain (other parts from reference TRBV5-5 and TRBJ2-5): DAGVTQSPTHLIKTRGQQVTLRCSPISGHKSVSWYQQVLGQGPQFIFQYYEKEERGRGNFPDRFSARQFPNYSSELNVNALLLGDSALYLCASSTGLATAETQYFGPGTRLLVL.

The chain has TRBV7-9 and TRBJ2-1; the match to TRBD2 covers 12 bases. The CDR3 covers 16 residues. V shed 5 bases and J 4 bases; nucleotides not matched to a gene: 6. The germline gives CDR1 SEHNR, CDR2 FQNEAQ (reference sequence). CDR3 bases: TGTGCCAGCAGCCCAACTAGCGGGAGGAGATACAATGAGCAGTTCTTC. It is translated as CASSPTSGRRYNEQFF.

This clonotype was recorded many times. V usage is TRBV7-6 and J usage is TRBJ2-1, with unresolved D. Trimming cost V 5 bases and J 6 bases, with 11 bases left between them. The CDR3 sequence is 13 residues long. Germline V CDR1 and CDR2: SGHVS, FNYEAQ. Here the CDR3 reads CASSQAAFNEQFF. For the CDR3, the DNA is TGTGCCAGCAGCCAGGCGGCGTTCAATGAGCAGTTCTTC.

The sample holds many counts of this clonotype. The chain is built from TRBV7-6 and TRBJ2-1; D not resolved. The CDR3 extends over 15 amino acids. CDR1 and CDR2 from the germline V gene are SGHVS and FNYEAQ. V lost 2 bases and J lost 3, with 11 bases in between. Here the CDR3 DNA reads TGTGCCAGCAGCTTACGGGTAGTTGACTACAATGAGCAGTTCTTC. It yields the protein CASSLRVVDYNEQFF.

The chain joins TRBV20-1 to TRBJ2-3; TRBD1 might be the D (5 bases). Germline values: CDR1 DFQATT, CDR2 SNEGSKA (reference sequence). The CDR3 has 13 residues. V was trimmed by 8 bases and J by 2 bases, leaving 14 bases between them. The CDR3 here is CSPRPGATDTQYF. In DNA form, the CDR3 reads TGCAGTCCACGGCCTGGGGCCACAGATACGCAGTATTTT.

The gene calls are TRBV15 and TRBJ1-5; no reliable D call. V was trimmed by 3 bases and J by 1 base, leaving 10 bases between them. The germline gives CDR1 LNHNV, CDR2 YYDKDF (reference sequence). The CDR3 has 15 residues. The CDR3 is CATSSRRGSNQPQHF. CDR3 nucleotides: TGTGCCACCAGCAGCCGGAGAGGGAGCAATCAGCCCCAGCATTTT.

This chain connects TRBV6-2 or TRBV6-3 to TRBJ2-2, with a possible D match to TRBD1 (5 bases). The ends were cut back, 3 bases at V and 5 bases at J, with 10 bases in the middle. Germline V gene lookup returns CDR1 MNHEY and CDR2 SVGEGT. The CDR3 spans 14 residues. The CDR3 protein is CASSYSGQTGELFF. The CDR3 DNA reads TGTGCCAGCAGTTATTCAGGGCAAACCGGGGAGCTGTTTTTT.